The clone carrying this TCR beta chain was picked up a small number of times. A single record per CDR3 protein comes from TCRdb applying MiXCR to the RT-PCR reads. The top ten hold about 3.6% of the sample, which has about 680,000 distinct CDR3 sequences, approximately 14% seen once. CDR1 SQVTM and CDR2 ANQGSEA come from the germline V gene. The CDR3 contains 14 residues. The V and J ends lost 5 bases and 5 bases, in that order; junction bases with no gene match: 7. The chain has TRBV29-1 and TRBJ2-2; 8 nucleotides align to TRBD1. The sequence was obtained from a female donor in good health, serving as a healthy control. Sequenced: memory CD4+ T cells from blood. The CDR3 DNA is TGCAGCGTTTCCCTAGACAGGGGAACCGGGGAGCTGTTTTTT. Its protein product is CSVSLDRGTGELFF.